The text below deals with one T cell receptor beta chain. The antigen is unknown. The sample originates from a study of monozygotic twins with inflammatory bowel disease. The study's findings and limits: Using the inverse Simpson index, IBD patients had lower TCRbeta diversity than healthy co-twins.

Whole blood, unsorted for T cells, was the source of total RNA. This CDR3 has 13 amino acids. Germline assignment: CDR1 ENHRY and CDR2 SYGVKD. A template switching step added UMIs, each with a 6-nucleotide sample barcode. TCRdb reprocessed the 5' RACE reads, keeping one entry per CDR3 protein, no DNA. The sample table sets out nearly 450,000 distinct CDR3 sequences. The source material was blood. The chain employs TRBV10-3 and TRBJ1-1. The TCR sequence derives from a human donor with ulcerative colitis or Crohn's disease, or a healthy co-twin of an affected twin (not recorded which). This CDR3 reads CATLVDPNTEAFF.